These T cell receptor beta chains were read from a single sample in a study of blood T cells in healthy people across ages. TCRdb reprocessed the 5' RACE reads via MiXCR and lists one record per CDR3 protein. The data hold about 970,000 distinct CDR3 sequences, with roughly 51% observed a single time. What was sequenced was blood. The receptor source for this set is a woman aged 55 to 70 in good health. Both conserved end residues are part of each CDR3. A D gene is named only where the DNA matches it firmly. Expanded clones are given a class, and other clones once, few, many or no size at all.

V gene,clone size,D gene,J gene,CDR3 DNA,CDR3 protein
TRBV20-1,.,.,TRBJ2-1,TGCAGTGCTAGGGGAACCGTCCTTGTGGGCAATGAGCAGTTCTTC,CSARGTVLVGNEQFF
TRBV28,few,TRBD1,TRBJ2-2,TGTGCCAGCAGTGGTCGGACAGGGCAGAACCCTCAGAACACCGGGGAGCTGTTTTTT,CASSGRTGQNPQNTGELFF
TRBV25-1,few,.,TRBJ2-4,TGTGCCAGCAGTGAAGACTGGTCGGGCATTCAGTACTTC,CASSEDWSGIQYF
TRBV20-1,.,.,TRBJ2-7,TGCAGTGCTAGAGATCCGGACGGGTCCCCCCCCTACGAGCAGTACTTC,CSARDPDGSPPYEQYF
TRBV5-5,.,TRBD2,TRBJ2-2,TGTGCCAGCAGCCCAGGGACTAGCGGGAGGACCGGGGAGCTGTTTTTT,CASSPGTSGRTGELFF
TRBV7-2,.,.,TRBJ2-5,TGTGCCAGCAGCTGGGGGCTAGGGCAAGAGACCCAGTACTTC,CASSWGLGQETQYF
TRBV4-3,few,.,TRBJ2-7,TGCGCCAGCAGCCAAGAACCCGCCTACGAGCAGTACTTC,CASSQEPAYEQYF
TRBV20-1,few,.,TRBJ2-3,TGCAGTGCTAGGCGGGACCTAGTCACAGATACGCAGTATTTT,CSARRDLVTDTQYF
TRBV20-1,.,TRBD2,TRBJ2-3,TGCAGTGCCCGCGGACTAGCGGGAGTTAGCTATACGCAGTATTTT,CSARGLAGVSYTQYF
TRBV4-1,.,TRBD2,TRBJ2-7,TGCGCCAGCAGCCAAGGAAGTAGGGGAGGGCGATTCAATGAGCGGTTCTTC,CASSQGSRGGRFNERFF
TRBV20-1,once,.,TRBJ2-3,TGCAGCCCCTCGAAGGGGTACCACACAGATACGCAGTATTTT,CSPSKGYHTDTQYF
TRBV18,.,.,TRBJ2-3,TGTGCCAGCTCACAGACAGGACCGACTCCCGATACGCAGTATTTT,CASSQTGPTPDTQYF